This TCR beta chain derives from a study of blood T cell repertoires in COVID-19 (dated by TCRdb to about 2020). For the wider study: Samples from collaborators originated in the United States, Italy and Spain and spanned both the acute and convalescent phases of COVID-19. Where available, HLA class I and class II types were taken from metadata supplied by the sample provider and were not determined by assay-based typing. The prospective study material was composed of cDNA or gDNA derived from T cells, B-cell-depleted T cells, or PBMCs. The repertoires were made available in a free public database intended to serve as a resource for research on the immune response to SARS-CoV-2. Samples were obtained from the ongoing ImmuneRACE study (first 160 participants) and from 1,254 subjects provided by 6 global collaborators. The sample metadata nearly always contained a de-identified subject ID, COVID-19 status, age in years and sex. Deeply sampled blood TCRbeta repertoires from subjects exposed to, actively infected with, or recovered from COVID-19 were included in the dataset. Study-wide conclusions, independent of this receptor: The amount of clinical and demographic metadata varied by source and participant and was provided uncurated.

A word on this clone: Its antigen is unknown. Within one base of it there is no much larger clone, and no base qualities were kept.

TCRbeta CDR3 regions were amplified from genomic DNA using the immunoSEQ Assay, a bias-controlled multiplex PCR. In the source study's methods: Within the assay, amplification of reference gene primers was used to estimate how many nucleated cells each sample contained. To quantify the absolute abundance of each unique TCRbeta CDR3 rearrangement, sequence reads were collapsed and filtered. For each sample, productive Simpson clonality was calculated as the square root of Simpson's diversity index across productive rearrangements. The source is immuneACCESS, and TCRdb retained only in-frame sequences with V and J called. Part of the clones is not carried over; for the studies checked, unresolved V genes explain less than half of this, and the remainder is unexplained. V, J and clone size derive from that table, while D and trimming were established from the DNA sequence. This sample holds around 99,000 clones; 83% were observed only once. Clones ranked in the top ten supply over 15% of the sample.

Via the germline V gene, CDR1 is SGHVS and CDR2 FQNEAQ. Taken from cysteine to phenylalanine, the CDR3 has 14 residues. Only the CDR3 DNA stays, 42 bases, in frame from base 1. The V and J ends are trimmed by 1 base and 3 bases, leaving 9 bases between them. The collaborating institutions used their own protocols to collect whole blood in K2EDTA tubes. Collaborator samples were shipped for TCRbeta analysis as frozen whole blood, isolated PBMCs, or DNA extracted from either sample type. The receptor was derived from a woman in her sixties with acute or convalescent COVID-19. Material for sequencing was peripheral blood. This sequence uses TRBV7-8 and TRBJ1-2, and perhaps TRBD1 as D gene, on 5 matching bases. Read as DNA, the sequence is TGTGCCAGCAGCTTAGTGGGGGGGGACTATGGCTACACCTTC. This yields the protein CASSLVGGDYGYTF.